What follows is one T cell receptor beta chain and its context. This clonotype has a handful of counts. There is no known antigen for this receptor. The sample holds no much larger clone one base away, and base qualities are not on file. TCR cDNA was synthesized by 5'RACE template switching, through which a universal primer site and unique molecular identifiers were introduced. Priming of cDNA synthesis was performed from both the TCR alpha and TCR beta constant segments. Two PCR steps were used to amplify libraries, with sample barcodes and sequencing adapters being added in the second step. Sequencing of libraries was done on Illumina HiSeq 2500 (2x100 bp) or NovaSeq (2x150 bp). As for how the authors treated the data: MIGEC handled demultiplexing of reads and collapsing into UMI consensus sequences, while MiXCR performed V(D)J alignment. Vaccine-responding clonotypes were defined with edgeR using replicate PBMC samples, requiring FDR below 0.01 and a log2 fold change above 5 up to day 15. Bulk clonotypes were assigned CD4 or CD8 identity according to which sequenced CD4 or CD8 repertoire held them at higher abundance. In-frame beta chains were kept once TCRdb had trimmed the public reads at Q25 with fastp and called clones with MiXCR. Merged by CDR3 protein, the rows form single entries marked with the most common genes and DNA. The V and J calls were determined by TCRdb, not by the authors. The sample has about 210,000 distinct CDR3 sequences on record, roughly 6.3% of them singletons. The ten largest make up 1% to 1.2% of the sample.

The intended sense of this specimen's treatment or condition label: live attenuated yellow fever vaccine strain. A standard Ficoll-Paque protocol was used to isolate PBMCs from peripheral blood. CD4 and CD8 T-cell fractions were isolated with Dynabeads CD4 and CD8 positive selection kits. TriZol was used to extract RNA from bulk PBMCs, from CD4 and CD8 fractions, and from dextramer-positive and dextramer-negative fractions. V trim: 8 bases; J trim: 2 bases; unmatched bases: 7. From the cysteine through the phenylalanine, the CDR3 covers 14 amino acids. The only DNA kept is the CDR3, 42 bases in frame from the first base. CDR1 and CDR2, looked up from the germline V gene, are KGHSH and LQKENI. This sample stems from a study of T cells after yellow fever vaccination (dated by TCRdb to 2018 to 2020). Context from the whole study: The SMART-Seq v4 Ultra Low Input RNA kit was used to prepare libraries from fractions with low cell numbers. To track T-cell clones before and after primary and booster YFV17D yellow fever vaccination, bulk TCR alpha and beta repertoires were sequenced longitudinally. Two healthy male donors, one aged 18 to 29 and one aged 30 to 40 years, were included in the cohort. Bulk PBMC replicates and cell subsets were isolated from blood drawn at multiple timepoints before and after both primary and secondary immunization.

The paper's findings and limits, for the study overall: A small share of clonotypes was detected in both CD4 and CD8 compartments, with the overlap likely arising from convergent recombination. The secondary T-cell response was weaker than the primary response but faster, peaking on day 5 instead of day 15. Only a couple of donors were included in the study, so the extent to which the findings can be generalized is limited. Because abundant contaminating clonotypes from the bulk population could be contained in FACS-sorted repertoires, computational filtering was required. After the booster, most of the clones that had expanded following primary vaccination were detected again (almost 98% of CD4 and more than 85% of CD8), which suggests that memory was broadly maintained.

The rearrangement combines TRBV18 with TRBJ2-7, and 9 junctional nucleotides match TRBD2. The starting material was CD4+ T cells sorted from PBMCs, obtained on the day of the yellow fever booster vaccination. The TCR sequence derives from a man younger than 45 who received the YFV17D yellow fever vaccine. The nucleotide sequence is TGTGCCAGCGCTTCCGGGACTAGCACCTACGAGCAGTACTTC. Its product reads: CASASGTSTYEQYF.